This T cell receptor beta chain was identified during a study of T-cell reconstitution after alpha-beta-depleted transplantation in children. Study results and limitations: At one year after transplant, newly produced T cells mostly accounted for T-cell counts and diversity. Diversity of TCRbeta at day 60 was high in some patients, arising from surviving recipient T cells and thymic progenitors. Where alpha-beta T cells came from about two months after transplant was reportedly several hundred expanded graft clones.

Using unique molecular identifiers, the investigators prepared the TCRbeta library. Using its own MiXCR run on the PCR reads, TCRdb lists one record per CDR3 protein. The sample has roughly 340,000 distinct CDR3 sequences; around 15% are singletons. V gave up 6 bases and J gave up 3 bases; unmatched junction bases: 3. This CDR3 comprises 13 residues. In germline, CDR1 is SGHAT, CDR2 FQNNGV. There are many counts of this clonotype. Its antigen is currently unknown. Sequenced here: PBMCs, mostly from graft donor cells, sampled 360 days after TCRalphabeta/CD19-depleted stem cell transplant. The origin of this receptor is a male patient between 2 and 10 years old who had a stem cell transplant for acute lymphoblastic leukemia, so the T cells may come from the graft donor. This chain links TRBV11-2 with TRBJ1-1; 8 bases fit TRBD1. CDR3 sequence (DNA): TGTGCCAGCAGTCAGGACAGGGACACTGAAGCTTTCTTT. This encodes CASSQDRDTEAFF.